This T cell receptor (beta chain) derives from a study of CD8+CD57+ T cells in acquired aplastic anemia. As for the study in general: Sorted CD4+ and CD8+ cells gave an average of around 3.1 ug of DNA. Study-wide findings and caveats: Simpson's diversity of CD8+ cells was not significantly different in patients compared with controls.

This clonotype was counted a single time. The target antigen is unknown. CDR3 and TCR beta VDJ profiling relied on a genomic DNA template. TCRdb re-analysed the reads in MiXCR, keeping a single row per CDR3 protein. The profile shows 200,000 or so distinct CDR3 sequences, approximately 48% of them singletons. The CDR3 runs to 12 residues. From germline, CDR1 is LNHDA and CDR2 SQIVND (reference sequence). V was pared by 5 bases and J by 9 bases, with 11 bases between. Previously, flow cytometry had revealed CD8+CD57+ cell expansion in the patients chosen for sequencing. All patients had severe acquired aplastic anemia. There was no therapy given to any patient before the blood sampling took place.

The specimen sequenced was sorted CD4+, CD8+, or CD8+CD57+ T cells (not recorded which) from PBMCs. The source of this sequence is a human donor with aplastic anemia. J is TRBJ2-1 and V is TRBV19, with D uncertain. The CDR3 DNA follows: TGTGCCAGTAGTTCACTCTTTGGTGAGCAGTTCTTC. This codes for CASSSLFGEQFF. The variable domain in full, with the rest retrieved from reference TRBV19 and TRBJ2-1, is DGGITQSPKYLFRKEGQNVTLSCEQNLNHDAMYWYRQDPGQGLRLIYYSQIVNDFQKGDIAEGYSVSREKKESFPLTVTSAQKNPTAFYLCASSSLFGEQFFGPGTRLTVL.